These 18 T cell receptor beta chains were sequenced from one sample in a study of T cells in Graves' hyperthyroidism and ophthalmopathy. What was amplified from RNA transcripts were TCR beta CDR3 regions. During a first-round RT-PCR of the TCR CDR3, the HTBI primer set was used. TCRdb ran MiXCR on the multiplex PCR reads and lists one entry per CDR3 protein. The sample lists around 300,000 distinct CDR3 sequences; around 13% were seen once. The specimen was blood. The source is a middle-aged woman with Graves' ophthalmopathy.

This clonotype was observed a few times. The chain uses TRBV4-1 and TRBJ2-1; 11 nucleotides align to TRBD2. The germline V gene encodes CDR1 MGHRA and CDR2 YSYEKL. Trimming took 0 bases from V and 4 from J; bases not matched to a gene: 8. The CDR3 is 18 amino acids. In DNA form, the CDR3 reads TGCGCCAGCAGCCAAGAAGCGTGGGGACTAGCGGTTTACAATGAGCAGTTCTTC. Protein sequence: CASSQEAWGLAVYNEQFF.

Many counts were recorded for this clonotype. The CDR3 region has the DNA TGTGCCACCAGCAGAGTGGGGACTAGCGGGAGAGATACGCAGTATTTT. Its translation is CATSRVGTSGRDTQYF. The V gene is TRBV15, the J gene TRBJ2-3, with 14 bases that match TRBD2. CDR3 size: 16 residues. Germline CDR1 is LNHNV and CDR2 is YYDKDF (reference sequence). The V segment lost 1 base and the J segment 5 bases; nucleotides outside the gene matches: 2.

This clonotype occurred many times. The DNA for the CDR3 is TGTGCCAGCAGTTACTCGGGACTAGCGGGAGGGTCAAGGGGGGAGCTGTTTTTT. Amino acid sequence: CASSYSGLAGGSRGELFF. The genes are TRBV6-5 and TRBJ2-2; 16 bases align to TRBD2. The CDR3 consists of 18 residues. Trimming cost V 0 bases and J 8 bases; bases outside gene matches: 6. Per germline, CDR1 MNHEY and CDR2 SVGAGI.

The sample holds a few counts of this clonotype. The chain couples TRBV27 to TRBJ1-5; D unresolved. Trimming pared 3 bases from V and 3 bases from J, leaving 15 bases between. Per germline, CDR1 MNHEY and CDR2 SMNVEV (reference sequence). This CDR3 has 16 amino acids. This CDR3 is CASSFLGERANQPQHF. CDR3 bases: TGTGCCAGCAGTTTCCTTGGCGAGAGGGCCAATCAGCCCCAGCATTTT.

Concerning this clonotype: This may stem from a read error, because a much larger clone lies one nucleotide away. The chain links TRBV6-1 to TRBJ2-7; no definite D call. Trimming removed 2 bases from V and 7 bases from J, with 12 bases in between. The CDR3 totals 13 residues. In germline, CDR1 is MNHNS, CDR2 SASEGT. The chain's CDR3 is CASSERLQYEQYF. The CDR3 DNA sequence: TGTGCCAGCAGTGAACGATTACAATATGAGCAGTACTTC.

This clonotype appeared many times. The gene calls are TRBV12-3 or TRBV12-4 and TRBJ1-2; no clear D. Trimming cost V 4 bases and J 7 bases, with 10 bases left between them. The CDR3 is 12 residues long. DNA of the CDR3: TGTGCCAGCAGTTCCCGACTCCCTGGCTACACCTTC. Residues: CASSSRLPGYTF.

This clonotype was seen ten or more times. DNA of the CDR3: TGCAGTGCTATCCCCATGACTAGCGCGGGAGAGACCCAGTACTTC. The encoded protein is CSAIPMTSAGETQYF. The chain combines TRBV20-1 with TRBJ2-5, with TRBD2 matching 8 bases. The V and J ends lost 4 bases and 4 bases, in that order; junction bases with no gene match: 11. Germline CDR1 DFQATT, CDR2 SNEGSKA (reference sequence). CDR3 length: 15 amino acids.

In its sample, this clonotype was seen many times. CDR3 sequence reads: CASSSTGQSNQPQHF. Written as DNA, the CDR3 is TGTGCCAGCAGCTCAACTGGACAGAGCAATCAGCCCCAGCATTTT. The chain is built from TRBV7-8 and TRBJ1-5, with D possibly being TRBD1 (6 bases). This CDR3 spans 15 amino acids. CDR1 is SGHVS, CDR2 FQNEAQ, per germline. V lost 4 bases and J lost 1, with 11 bases in between.

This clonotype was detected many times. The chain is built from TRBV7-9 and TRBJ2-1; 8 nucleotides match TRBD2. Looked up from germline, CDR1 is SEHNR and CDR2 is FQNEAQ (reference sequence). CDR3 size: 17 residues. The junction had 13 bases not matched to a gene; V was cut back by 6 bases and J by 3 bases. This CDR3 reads CASRGFASGGIYNEQFF. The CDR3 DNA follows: TGTGCCAGCAGGGGGTTTGCGAGCGGGGGCATCTACAATGAGCAGTTCTTC.

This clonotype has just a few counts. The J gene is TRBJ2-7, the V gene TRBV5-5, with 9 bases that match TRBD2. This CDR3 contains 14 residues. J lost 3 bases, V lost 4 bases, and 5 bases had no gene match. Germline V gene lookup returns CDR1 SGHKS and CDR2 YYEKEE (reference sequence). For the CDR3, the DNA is TGTGCCAGCAGCCCAGGACTAGCGCTCTACGAGCAGTACTTC. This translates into CASSPGLALYEQYF.

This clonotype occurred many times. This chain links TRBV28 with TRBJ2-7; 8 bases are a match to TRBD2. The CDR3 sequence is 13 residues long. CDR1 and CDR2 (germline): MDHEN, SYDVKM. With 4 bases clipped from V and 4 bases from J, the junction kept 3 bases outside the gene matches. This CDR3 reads CASSSGLDYEQYF. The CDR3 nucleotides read TGTGCCAGCAGTTCGGGACTAGATTACGAGCAGTACTTC.

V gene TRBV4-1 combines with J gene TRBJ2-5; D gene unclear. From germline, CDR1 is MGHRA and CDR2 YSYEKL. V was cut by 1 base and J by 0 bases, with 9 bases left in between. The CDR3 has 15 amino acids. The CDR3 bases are TGCGCCAGCAGCCAAGTATTGTTCGACCAAGAGACCCAGTACTTC. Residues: CASSQVLFDQETQYF.

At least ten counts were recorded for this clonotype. CDR3 sequence reads: CASIGLWSGPTNEQFF. The CDR3 DNA is TGTGCCAGCATAGGTCTATGGAGCGGGCCTACCAATGAGCAGTTCTTC. The gene calls are TRBV2 and TRBJ2-1; tentative D call: TRBD2 (6 bases). Germline V gives CDR1 SNHLY, CDR2 FYNNEI. V was pared by 7 bases and J by 6 bases, with 22 bases between. The CDR3 extends over 16 amino acids. Supplemented by reference TRBV2 and TRBJ2-1, the full variable domain reads EPEVTQTPSHQVTQMGQEVILRCVPISNHLYFYWYRQILGQKVEFLVSFYNNEISEKSEIFDDQFSVERPDGSNFTLKIRSTKLEDSAMYFCASIGLWSGPTNEQFFGPGTRLTVL.

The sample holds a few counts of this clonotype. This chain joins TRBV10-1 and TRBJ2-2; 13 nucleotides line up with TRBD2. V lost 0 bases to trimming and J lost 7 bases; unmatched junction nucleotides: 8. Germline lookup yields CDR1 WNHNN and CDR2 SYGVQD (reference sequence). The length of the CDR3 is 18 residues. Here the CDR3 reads CASSESRRTSGRNGELFF. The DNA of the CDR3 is TGCGCCAGCAGTGAGTCCAGAAGGACTAGCGGGAGAAACGGGGAGCTGTTTTTT.

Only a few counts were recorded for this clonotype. The CDR3 nucleotides are TGTGCCATCAGTGAGTTATGGGGATCCGATGACGGTGCCAAAGACACCATATATTTT. It encodes CAISELWGSDDGAKDTIYF. This chain joins TRBV10-3 and TRBJ1-3; the D is unclear. Germline assignment: CDR1 ENHRY and CDR2 SYGVKD. The CDR3 extends over 19 amino acids. Trimming took 1 base from V and 8 from J, leaving 27 bases between them.

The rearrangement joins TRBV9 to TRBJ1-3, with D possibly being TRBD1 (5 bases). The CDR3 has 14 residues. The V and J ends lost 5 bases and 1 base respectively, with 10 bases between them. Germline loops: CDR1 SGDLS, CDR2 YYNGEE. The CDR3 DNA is TGTGCCAGCAGGCCCCAGGGTTCTGGAAACACCATATATTTT. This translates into CASRPQGSGNTIYF.

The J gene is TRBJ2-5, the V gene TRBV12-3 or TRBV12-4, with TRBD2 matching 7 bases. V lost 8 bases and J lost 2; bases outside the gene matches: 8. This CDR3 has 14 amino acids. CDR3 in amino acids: CASGISGAQETQYF. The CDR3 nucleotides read TGTGCCAGCGGTATCAGCGGGGCACAAGAGACCCAGTACTTC.

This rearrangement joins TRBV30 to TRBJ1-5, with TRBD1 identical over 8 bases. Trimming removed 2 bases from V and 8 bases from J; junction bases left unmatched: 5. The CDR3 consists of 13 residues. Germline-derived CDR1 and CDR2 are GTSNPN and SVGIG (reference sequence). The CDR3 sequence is CAWSIGQGEPQHF. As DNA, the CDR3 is TGTGCCTGGAGTATAGGACAGGGCGAGCCCCAGCATTTT.